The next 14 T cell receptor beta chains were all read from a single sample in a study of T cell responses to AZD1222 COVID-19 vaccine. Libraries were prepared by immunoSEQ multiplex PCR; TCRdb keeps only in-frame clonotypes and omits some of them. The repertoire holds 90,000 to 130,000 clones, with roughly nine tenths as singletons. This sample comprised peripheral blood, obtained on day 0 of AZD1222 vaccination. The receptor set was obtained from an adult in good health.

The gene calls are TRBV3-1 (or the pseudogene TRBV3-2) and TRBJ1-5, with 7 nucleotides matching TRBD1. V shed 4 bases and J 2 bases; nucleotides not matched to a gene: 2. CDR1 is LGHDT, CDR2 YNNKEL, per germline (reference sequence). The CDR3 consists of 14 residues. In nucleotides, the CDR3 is TGTGCCAGCAGCCTACAGGGGCGCAATCAGCCCCAGCATTTT. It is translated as CASSLQGRNQPQHF.

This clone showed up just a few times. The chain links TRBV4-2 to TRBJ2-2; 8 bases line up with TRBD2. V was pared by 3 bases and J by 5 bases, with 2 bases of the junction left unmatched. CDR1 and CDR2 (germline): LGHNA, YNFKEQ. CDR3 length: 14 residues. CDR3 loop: CASSHPGGTGELFF. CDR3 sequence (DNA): TGTGCCAGCAGCCATCCGGGGGGGACCGGGGAGCTGTTTTTT.

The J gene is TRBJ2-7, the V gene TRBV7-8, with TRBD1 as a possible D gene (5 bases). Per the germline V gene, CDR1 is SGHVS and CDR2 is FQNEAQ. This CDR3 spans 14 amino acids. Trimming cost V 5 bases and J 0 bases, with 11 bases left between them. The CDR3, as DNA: TGTGCCAGCAGCCACAGGAGAAACTCCTACGAGCAGTACTTC. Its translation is CASSHRRNSYEQYF.

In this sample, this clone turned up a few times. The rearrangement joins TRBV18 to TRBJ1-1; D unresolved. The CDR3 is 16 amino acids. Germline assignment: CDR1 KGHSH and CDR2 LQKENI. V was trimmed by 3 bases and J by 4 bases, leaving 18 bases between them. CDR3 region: CASSPQEGRSGTEAFF. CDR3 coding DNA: TGTGCCAGCTCACCCCAAGAGGGCAGGAGTGGCACTGAAGCTTTCTTT. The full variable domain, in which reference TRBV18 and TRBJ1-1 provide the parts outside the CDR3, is NAGVMQNPRHLVRRRGQEARLRCSPMKGHSHVYWYRQLPEEGLKFMVYLQKENIIDESGMPKERFSAEFPKEGPSILRIQQVVRGDSAAYFCASSPQEGRSGTEAFFGQGTRLTVV.

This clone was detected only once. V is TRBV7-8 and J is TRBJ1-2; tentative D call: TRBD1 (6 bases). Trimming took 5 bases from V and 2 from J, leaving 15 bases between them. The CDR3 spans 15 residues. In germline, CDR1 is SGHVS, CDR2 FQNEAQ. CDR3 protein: CASSRVQGANYGYTF. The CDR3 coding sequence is TGTGCCAGCAGCCGAGTACAGGGAGCAAACTATGGCTACACCTTC.

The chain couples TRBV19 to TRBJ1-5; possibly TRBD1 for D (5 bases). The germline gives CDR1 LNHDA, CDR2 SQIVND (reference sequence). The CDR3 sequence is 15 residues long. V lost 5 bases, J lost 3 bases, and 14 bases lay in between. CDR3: CASSVTGLNNQPQHF. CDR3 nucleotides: TGTGCCAGTAGTGTGACGGGACTGAACAATCAGCCCCAGCATTTT.

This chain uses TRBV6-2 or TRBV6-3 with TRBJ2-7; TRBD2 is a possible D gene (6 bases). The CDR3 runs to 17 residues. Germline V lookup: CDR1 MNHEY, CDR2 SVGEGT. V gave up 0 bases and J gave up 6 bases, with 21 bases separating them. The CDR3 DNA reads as TGTGCCAGCAGTTACTCGATTCGAGCGGGTACCCCCGGCGAGCAGTACTTC. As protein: CASSYSIRAGTPGEQYF.

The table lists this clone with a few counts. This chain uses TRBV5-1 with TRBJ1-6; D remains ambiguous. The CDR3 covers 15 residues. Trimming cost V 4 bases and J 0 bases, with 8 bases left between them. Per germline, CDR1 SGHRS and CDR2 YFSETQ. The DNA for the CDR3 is TGCGCCAGCAGCCGGGAGGGCTCCTATAATTCACCCCTCCACTTT. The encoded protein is CASSREGSYNSPLHF.

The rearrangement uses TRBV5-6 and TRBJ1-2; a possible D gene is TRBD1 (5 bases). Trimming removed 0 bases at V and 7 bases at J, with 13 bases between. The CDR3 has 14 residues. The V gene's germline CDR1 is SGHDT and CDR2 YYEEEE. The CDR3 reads CASSLEGVPVGYTF. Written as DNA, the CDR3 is TGTGCCAGCAGCTTGGAAGGGGTCCCAGTTGGCTACACCTTC.

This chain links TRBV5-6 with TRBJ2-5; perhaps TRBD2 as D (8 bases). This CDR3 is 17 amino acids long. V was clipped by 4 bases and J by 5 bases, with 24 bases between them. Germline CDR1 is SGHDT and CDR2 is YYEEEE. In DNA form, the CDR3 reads TGTGCCAGCAGCCCACCACCGGGAGGGGGCGCGGTGGAGACCCAGTACTTC. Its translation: CASSPPPGGGAVETQYF.

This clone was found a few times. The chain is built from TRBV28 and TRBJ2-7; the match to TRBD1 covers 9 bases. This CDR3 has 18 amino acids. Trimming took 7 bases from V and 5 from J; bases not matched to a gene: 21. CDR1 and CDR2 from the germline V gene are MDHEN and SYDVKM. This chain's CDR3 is CASTKRSQGATPSHEQYF. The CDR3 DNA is TGTGCCAGCACCAAACGGTCACAGGGGGCAACGCCCTCGCACGAGCAGTACTTC.

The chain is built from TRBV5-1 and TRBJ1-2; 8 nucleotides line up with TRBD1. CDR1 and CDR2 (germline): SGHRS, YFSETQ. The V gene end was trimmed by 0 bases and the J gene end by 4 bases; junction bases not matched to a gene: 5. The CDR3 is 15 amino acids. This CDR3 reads CASSLAGQGAYGYTF. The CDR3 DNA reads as TGCGCCAGCAGCTTGGCCGGGCAGGGGGCCTATGGCTACACCTTC.

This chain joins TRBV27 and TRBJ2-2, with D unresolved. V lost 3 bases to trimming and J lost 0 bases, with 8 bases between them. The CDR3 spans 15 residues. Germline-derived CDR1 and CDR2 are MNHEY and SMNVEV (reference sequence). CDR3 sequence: CASSFSTANTGELFF. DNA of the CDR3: TGTGCCAGCAGTTTTTCAACAGCGAACACCGGGGAGCTGTTTTTT.

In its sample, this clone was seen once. CDR3 region: CASSYGGAFPTNEKLFF. The CDR3 nucleotides are TGTGCCAGCAGCTATGGCGGGGCTTTCCCAACTAATGAAAAACTGTTTTTT. V is TRBV7-9 and J is TRBJ1-4; D is perhaps TRBD1 (5 bases). Trimming removed 4 bases at V and 0 bases at J, with 15 bases between. The CDR3 length is 17 residues. CDR1 is SEHNR and CDR2 is FQNEAQ in the germline V gene (reference sequence).